These 5 T cell receptor beta chains were all obtained from the same sample, sequenced in a study of beta chain features in type 1 diabetes. Study-wide results and limits: Type 1 diabetes patients had moderately but significantly shorter TCRB CDR3s in all four CD4+ subsets.

Antigens of these TCRs are unknown. The authors reverse transcribed all of the isolated RNA, so sequencing captured expressed TCRB transcripts. Assay used: immunoSEQ multiplex PCR; TCRdb lists only in-frame clones, some missing. The data contain 160,000 or so clones, 8% to 9.5% of them singletons. Sequencing was done on a sample of central memory CD4+ T cells from blood. These receptors originate from a woman younger than 30 with type 1 diabetes.

For this clone: This sample includes further DNA sequences coding for the same CDR3. The rearrangement links TRBV5-1 to TRBJ2-7, with 11 nucleotides matching TRBD1. The CDR3 spans 14 residues. V lost 4 bases and J lost 4; bases outside the gene matches: 4. Germline V gene data show CDR1 as SGHRS and CDR2 as YFSETQ. This CDR3 reads CASSHGQGAYEQYF. The CDR3 DNA sequence: TGCGCCAGCAGCCACGGACAGGGGGCATACGAGCAGTACTTC. Complete variable domain (other parts from reference TRBV5-1 and TRBJ2-7): KAGVTQTPRYLIKTRGQQVTLSCSPISGHRSVSWYQQTPGQGLQFLFEYFSETQRNKGNFPGRFSGRQFSNSRSEMNVSTLELGDSALYLCASSHGQGAYEQYFGPGTRLTVT.

This clone was detected a few times. This rearrangement joins TRBV29-1 to TRBJ2-2; 8 nucleotides match TRBD2. The junction had 4 bases not matched to a gene; V was cut back by 7 bases and J by 6 bases. This CDR3 comprises 12 residues. Germline V gene sequence: CDR1 SQVTM, CDR2 ANQGSEA. The CDR3 DNA reads TGCAGCGCCGGGGGGGTATCCGGGGAGCTGTTTTTT. As protein: CSAGGVSGELFF.

The V and J genes are TRBV4-2 and TRBJ2-3; the D gene is possibly TRBD1 (6 bases). This CDR3 comprises 17 residues. The V end was cut by 0 bases, the J end by 0 bases, with 13 bases between. In germline, CDR1 is LGHNA, CDR2 YNFKEQ. This CDR3 reads CASSQEVGTPSTDTQYF. CDR3 DNA sequence: TGTGCCAGCAGCCAAGAAGTGGGGACACCTAGCACAGATACGCAGTATTTT.

The table lists this clone with a few counts. V gene TRBV11-3 combines with J gene TRBJ2-5; D unresolved. The CDR3 covers 13 residues. Per the germline V gene, CDR1 is SGHNT and CDR2 is YENEEA. Between the trimmed V and J ends, which lost 0 bases and 2 bases, there was a span of 4 bases. CDR3 DNA: TGTGCCAGCAGCTTAGACGGGCAAGAGACCCAGTACTTC. The encoded protein is CASSLDGQETQYF.

The chain joins TRBV7-6 to TRBJ1-1; possible D gene TRBD1, 6 bases. The germline V gene encodes CDR1 SGHVS and CDR2 FNYEAQ. V dropped 4 bases and J dropped 6 bases, with 15 bases sitting between them. The CDR3 has 14 residues. This CDR3 is CASSSNQGRAEAFF. CDR3 DNA sequence: TGTGCCAGCAGCTCAAACCAGGGGAGGGCTGAAGCTTTCTTT.